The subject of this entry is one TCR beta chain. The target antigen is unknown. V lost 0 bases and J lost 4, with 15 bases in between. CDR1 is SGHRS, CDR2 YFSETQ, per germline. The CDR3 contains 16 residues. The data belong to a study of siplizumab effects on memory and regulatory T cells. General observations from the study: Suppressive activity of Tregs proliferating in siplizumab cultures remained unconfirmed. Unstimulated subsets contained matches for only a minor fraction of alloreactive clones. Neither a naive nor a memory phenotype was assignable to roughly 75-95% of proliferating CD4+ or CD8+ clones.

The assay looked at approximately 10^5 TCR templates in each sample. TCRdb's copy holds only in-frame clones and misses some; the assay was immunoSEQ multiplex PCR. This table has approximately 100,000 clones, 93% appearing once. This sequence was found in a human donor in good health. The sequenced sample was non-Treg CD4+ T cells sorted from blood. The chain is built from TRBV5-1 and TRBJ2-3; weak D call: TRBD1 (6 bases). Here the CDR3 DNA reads TGCGCCAGCAGCTTGGGGCCGCCTGCAGGGGCAGATACGCAGTATTTT. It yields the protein CASSLGPPAGADTQYF. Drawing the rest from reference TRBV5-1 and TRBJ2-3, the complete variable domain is KAGVTQTPRYLIKTRGQQVTLSCSPISGHRSVSWYQQTPGQGLQFLFEYFSETQRNKGNFPGRFSGRQFSNSRSEMNVSTLELGDSALYLCASSLGPPAGADTQYFGPGTRLTVL.